This is a list of T cell receptor beta chains from one sample in a study of blood T cells in healthy people across ages. A single record per CDR3 protein comes from TCRdb applying MiXCR to the 5' RACE reads. The sample carries 1.5 million to 2 million distinct CDR3 sequences, about 50% recorded once. Sample: blood. The origin of the receptors is a woman in her thirties or forties in good health. CDR3s include the opening cysteine and the closing phenylalanine or tryptophan. The D gene is left open where the match is weak. Not every row has a clone size; where given, it reads once, few, many or a size class.

cdr3_aa cdr3_nt cdr3_length clone_size j_call v_call d_call
CASSYGGRLETQYF TGTGCCAGCAGCTATGGGGGTCGCTTGGAGACCCAGTACTTC 14 few TRBJ2-5 TRBV12-3/TRBV12-4 NA
CASSETGSAGYTF TGTGCCAGCAGCGAGACAGGGTCGGCTGGCTACACCTTC 13 NA TRBJ1-2 TRBV3-1 TRBD1
CASSILNYNNREQFF TGTGCCAGCAGTATCCTTAACTACAACAATAGGGAGCAGTTCTTC 15 NA TRBJ2-1 TRBV27 NA
CATSDSGTEKNIQYF TGTGCCACCAGTGATTCCGGGACAGAAAAAAACATTCAGTACTTC 15 NA TRBJ2-4 TRBV24-1 TRBD1
CASTPGTLSTDTQYF TGTGCCAGCACTCCCGGGACACTTAGCACAGATACGCAGTATTTT 15 once TRBJ2-3 TRBV7-2 NA
CAASRSGLAEETQYF TGTGCCGCCAGCAGATCGGGACTAGCGGAAGAGACCCAGTACTTC 15 NA TRBJ2-5 TRBV15 TRBD2
CASSFGDRRNSPLHF TGTGCCAGCAGTTTTGGGGACAGACGAAATTCACCCCTCCACTTT 15 NA TRBJ1-6 TRBV6-6 TRBD1
CASSFRRSGANVLTF TGTGCCAGCAGCTTCAGGCGGTCTGGGGCCAACGTCCTGACTTTC 15 NA TRBJ2-6 TRBV28 NA
CASSHKQGNQPQHF TGTGCCAGCAGCCATAAACAGGGCAATCAGCCCCAGCATTTT 14 NA TRBJ1-5 TRBV3-1 NA
CASSRGQFNEQFF TGTGCCAGCAGCCGCGGACAGTTCAATGAGCAGTTCTTC 13 NA TRBJ2-1 TRBV3-1 NA
CASSLIASSGNTIYF TGTGCCAGCAGTTTAATTGCCAGCTCTGGAAACACCATATATTTT 15 few TRBJ1-3 TRBV12-3/TRBV12-4 NA
CSVRSREETQYF TGCAGCGTTCGATCTAGAGAAGAGACCCAGTACTTC 12 few TRBJ2-5 TRBV29-1 NA
CASMARQGSKDTQYF TGTGCCAGCATGGCCCGCCAGGGGTCTAAAGATACGCAGTATTTT 15 once TRBJ2-3 TRBV2 NA
CSARGSGGMSDTQYF TGCAGTGCTAGAGGAAGCGGGGGGATGTCAGATACGCAGTATTTT 15 NA TRBJ2-3 TRBV20-1 TRBD2
CASSGTVFQETQYF TGTGCCAGCAGTGGGACGGTTTTTCAAGAGACCCAGTACTTC 14 once TRBJ2-5 TRBV2 NA
CASSLWTSGYNEQFF TGTGCCAGCAGTTTGTGGACTAGCGGGTACAATGAGCAGTTCTTC 15 few TRBJ2-1 TRBV6-2/TRBV6-3 TRBD2
CSARLTSGGGETQYF TGCAGTGCTAGACTTACTAGCGGGGGAGGAGAGACCCAGTACTTC 15 few TRBJ2-5 TRBV20-1 TRBD2
CASSLGDSAVPYEQYF TGTGCCAGCAGCTTAGGGGACAGCGCCGTCCCCTACGAGCAGTACTTC 16 NA TRBJ2-7 TRBV11-2 TRBD1
CASSLRTSGGYNEQFF TGTGCCAGCAGTTTGCGGACTAGCGGGGGATACAATGAGCAGTTCTTC 16 NA TRBJ2-1 TRBV28 TRBD2
CASSQSQYEQFF TGTGCCAGCAGCCAAAGTCAATATGAGCAGTTCTTC 12 NA TRBJ2-1 TRBV14 NA
CASSPQISREGLFALRFF TGTGCCAGCTCACCCCAGATCTCGCGGGAGGGCCTTTTTGCGTTAAGGTTCTTC 18 NA TRBJ2-1 TRBV18 TRBD2
CASSPQGRAKETQYF TGTGCCAGCAGCCCCCAGGGACGCGCGAAAGAGACCCAGTACTTC 15 NA TRBJ2-5 TRBV7-2 NA
CASSLAHAETYEQYF TGTGCCAGCAGCTTAGCGCACGCAGAGACCTACGAGCAGTACTTC 15 few TRBJ2-7 TRBV7-6 NA
CASSILAGSNEQFF TGCGCCAGCAGCATACTAGCGGGGTCCAATGAGCAGTTCTTC 14 NA TRBJ2-1 TRBV5-1 TRBD2
CSAPRTGLPDTQYF TGCAGTGCTCCTCGGACAGGGCTCCCAGATACGCAGTATTTT 14 NA TRBJ2-3 TRBV20-1 TRBD1
CAAARGTYEQYF TGTGCCGCAGCACGGGGGACCTACGAGCAGTACTTC 12 few TRBJ2-7 TRBV6-2/TRBV6-3 NA
CASSQEGTEYRDEQFF TGTGCCAGCAGCCAAGAGGGTACGGAGTATAGGGATGAGCAGTTCTTC 16 few TRBJ2-1 TRBV4-2 NA
CASSPPGAVQETQYF TGTGCCAGCAGTCCGCCGGGCGCCGTCCAAGAGACCCAGTACTTC 15 NA TRBJ2-5 TRBV12-3/TRBV12-4 NA
CASSSIPRGGYTF TGTGCCAGCAGCAGCATCCCTCGGGGGGGCTACACCTTC 13 few TRBJ1-2 TRBV2 NA
CATSGSGTGMNEQFF TGTGCCACCAGTGGGTCTGGGACAGGTATGAATGAGCAGTTCTTC 15 NA TRBJ2-1 TRBV24-1 TRBD1
CASSHTGGMETQYF TGTGCCAGCAGTCATACAGGGGGTATGGAGACCCAGTACTTC 14 NA TRBJ2-5 TRBV28 TRBD1